This entry describes one T cell receptor (beta chain). Its antigen is unknown. The V end was cut by 2 bases, the J end by 0 bases, with 11 bases between. CDR1 and CDR2 (germline): SGHNT, YENEEA. The CDR3 extends over 15 amino acids. This sample was included in a study of ipilimumab plus nivolumab after autologous stem cell transplantation. As for the study in general: A median of roughly eight nivolumab and roughly 5 ipilimumab doses were given.

Checkpoint therapy with ipilimumab 1 mg/kg began 14 to 28 days after transplant. The protocol was immunoSEQ multiplex PCR, while the TCRdb copy is restricted to in-frame clones and leaves out a portion. The data show 40,000 to 45,000 clones, almost 95% seen once. Study observations and caveats: The authors say TCR, Treg and microbiome findings warrant further study.

This chain joins TRBV11-3 and TRBJ2-7; D ambiguous. The sample was PBMCs, taken in a trial of ipilimumab plus nivolumab as post-transplant consolidation. The receptor comes from a male donor with multiple myeloma. The CDR3 loop reads CASSLRRLSSYEQYF. The DNA for the CDR3 is TGTGCCAGCAGCTTAAGGCGCCTGAGCTCCTACGAGCAGTACTTC.